This is a list of T cell receptor beta chains from one sample in a study of T cell responses to AZD1222 COVID-19 vaccine. TCRdb keeps only in-frame clones here, not all; method: immunoSEQ multiplex PCR. Here the sample spans 150,000 to 200,000 clones, around 86% being singletons. This specimen consisted of peripheral blood, obtained on day 0 of MenACWY control vaccination. The origin of the receptors is an adult in good health. Both conserved end residues are part of each CDR3. The order of the fields is D gene, J gene, V gene, clone size, CDR3 DNA, CDR3 protein. The D gene is left open where the match is weak. Not every row has a clone size; where given, it reads once, few, many or a size class.

d_call: -; j_call: TRBJ2-7; v_call: TRBV5-4; clone_size: -; cdr3_nt: TGTGCCAGCAGTGGTACAGGCTCCTACGAGCAGTACTTC; cdr3_aa: CASSGTGSYEQYF
d_call: -; j_call: TRBJ1-2; v_call: TRBV25-1; clone_size: -; cdr3_nt: TGTGCCAGCGGGGGGAAGGCAGCGGATAACTATGGCTACACCTTC; cdr3_aa: CASGGKAADNYGYTF
d_call: -; j_call: TRBJ2-3; v_call: TRBV9; clone_size: -; cdr3_nt: TGTGCCAGCAGCGTAGAGGCTACCCGCACAGATACGCAGTATTTT; cdr3_aa: CASSVEATRTDTQYF
d_call: -; j_call: TRBJ2-1; v_call: TRBV2; clone_size: -; cdr3_nt: TGTGCCAGCAGTGAAATGATACTCAATAGGCAGTTCTTC; cdr3_aa: CASSEMILNRQFF
d_call: TRBD1; j_call: TRBJ1-1; v_call: TRBV5-1; clone_size: -; cdr3_nt: TGCGCCAGCAGCTTGGGTTCCAGGGGGCTCCCTGAAGCTTTCTTT; cdr3_aa: CASSLGSRGLPEAFF
d_call: -; j_call: TRBJ2-6; v_call: TRBV4-3; clone_size: -; cdr3_nt: TGCGCCAGCAGCCAAGATCGGGGAGGGGGCGCTGGGGCCAACGTCCTGACTTTC; cdr3_aa: CASSQDRGGGAGANVLTF
d_call: -; j_call: TRBJ1-1; v_call: TRBV5-4; clone_size: -; cdr3_nt: TGTGCCAGCAGCTTGAACACTGAAGCTTTCTTT; cdr3_aa: CASSLNTEAFF
d_call: -; j_call: TRBJ1-1; v_call: TRBV3-1/TRBV3-2; clone_size: -; cdr3_nt: TGTGCCAGCAGCCAAGTTGGGAACACTGAAGCTTTCTTT; cdr3_aa: CASSQVGNTEAFF
d_call: -; j_call: TRBJ1-5; v_call: TRBV14; clone_size: -; cdr3_nt: TGTGCCAGCAGCCAAGAACTTCAGATGACGCAGCCCCAGCATTTT; cdr3_aa: CASSQELQMTQPQHF
d_call: -; j_call: TRBJ2-1; v_call: TRBV24-1; clone_size: once; cdr3_nt: TGTGCCACCAGTGATCCCTTAGTTCCAAGCAGGGAGCAGTTCTTC; cdr3_aa: CATSDPLVPSREQFF
d_call: TRBD2; j_call: TRBJ2-3; v_call: TRBV7-3; clone_size: -; cdr3_nt: TGTGCCAGCAGCACCGGGACTAGCGGGATCCGCCCCACAGATACGCAGTATTTT; cdr3_aa: CASSTGTSGIRPTDTQYF
d_call: TRBD1; j_call: TRBJ1-6; v_call: TRBV6-1; clone_size: -; cdr3_nt: TGTGCCAGCAGTGTATCGACGGGACAGGGGGAGTCACCCCTCCACTTT; cdr3_aa: CASSVSTGQGESPLHF
d_call: TRBD2; j_call: TRBJ2-1; v_call: TRBV28; clone_size: -; cdr3_nt: TGTGCCAGCAAGGGACTAGCGGGAGGCGATGAGCAGTTCTTC; cdr3_aa: CASKGLAGGDEQFF
d_call: TRBD1; j_call: TRBJ1-2; v_call: TRBV7-8; clone_size: -; cdr3_nt: TGTGCCAGCAGCGCCGGGACAGGCGGGGTTTATGGCTACACCTTC; cdr3_aa: CASSAGTGGVYGYTF
d_call: -; j_call: TRBJ1-1; v_call: TRBV7-3; clone_size: -; cdr3_nt: TGTGCCAGCAGCTTACAGAGAAACACTGAAGCTTTCTTT; cdr3_aa: CASSLQRNTEAFF
d_call: -; j_call: TRBJ1-2; v_call: TRBV29-1; clone_size: -; cdr3_nt: TGCAGCGTTGGGCTTGTGGGGGAAGATGGCTACACCTTC; cdr3_aa: CSVGLVGEDGYTF
d_call: -; j_call: TRBJ2-7; v_call: TRBV5-7; clone_size: once; cdr3_nt: TGTGCCAGCAGCCCACCGGGCCCCTCCTACGAGCAGTACTTC; cdr3_aa: CASSPPGPSYEQYF
d_call: -; j_call: TRBJ2-3; v_call: TRBV9; clone_size: -; cdr3_nt: TGTGCCAGCAACAGGGACCTCACAGATACGCAGTATTTT; cdr3_aa: CASNRDLTDTQYF
d_call: -; j_call: TRBJ2-5; v_call: TRBV7-9; clone_size: -; cdr3_nt: TGTGCCAGCAGCCGGTCGGGGGGCCCCAGACAAGAGACCCAGTACTTC; cdr3_aa: CASSRSGGPRQETQYF
d_call: -; j_call: TRBJ2-1; v_call: TRBV28; clone_size: -; cdr3_nt: TGTGCCAGCAGGGCGACGGGGTTGGGTGATGAGCAGTTCTTC; cdr3_aa: CASRATGLGDEQFF
d_call: -; j_call: TRBJ2-7; v_call: TRBV6-2/TRBV6-3; clone_size: -; cdr3_nt: TGTGCCAGCAGTAACTCCGGGGGCGTCGCCTACGAGCAGTACTTC; cdr3_aa: CASSNSGGVAYEQYF
d_call: -; j_call: TRBJ1-2; v_call: TRBV7-2; clone_size: few; cdr3_nt: TGTGCCAGCAGCCTGGACAGAGCTTATGGCTACACCTTC; cdr3_aa: CASSLDRAYGYTF
d_call: TRBD1; j_call: TRBJ1-2; v_call: TRBV19; clone_size: -; cdr3_nt: TGTGCCAGTAGTGACCCGACAGGGGGGACCTATGGCTACACCTTC; cdr3_aa: CASSDPTGGTYGYTF
d_call: -; j_call: TRBJ1-1; v_call: TRBV11-2; clone_size: -; cdr3_nt: TGTGCCAGCAGCTTAGTCACTGTGGCGGCCGAAGCTTTCTTT; cdr3_aa: CASSLVTVAAEAFF
d_call: -; j_call: TRBJ1-1; v_call: TRBV19; clone_size: -; cdr3_nt: TGTGCCAGTAGTATGCAAGTGAACACTGAAGCTTTCTTT; cdr3_aa: CASSMQVNTEAFF
d_call: TRBD1; j_call: TRBJ2-1; v_call: TRBV2; clone_size: -; cdr3_nt: TGTGCCAGCGGAGAGCTGGACAGGGAAACCTACAATGAGCAGTTCTTC; cdr3_aa: CASGELDRETYNEQFF
d_call: -; j_call: TRBJ1-5; v_call: TRBV28; clone_size: -; cdr3_nt: TGTGCCAGCAGGGGTTCGAGAAGCAATCAGCCCCAGCATTTT; cdr3_aa: CASRGSRSNQPQHF
d_call: -; j_call: TRBJ1-6; v_call: TRBV4-2; clone_size: -; cdr3_nt: TGTGCCAGCAGCCAAGAGGGGGACGAGGGCGCCGGGTCACCCCTCCACTTT; cdr3_aa: CASSQEGDEGAGSPLHF
d_call: -; j_call: TRBJ2-3; v_call: TRBV6-5; clone_size: -; cdr3_nt: TGTGCCAGCAGTTACTCGACAGGATCAGATACGCAGTATTTT; cdr3_aa: CASSYSTGSDTQYF
d_call: -; j_call: TRBJ1-2; v_call: TRBV7-6; clone_size: -; cdr3_nt: TGTGCCAGCAGCTTAGACGGGGAAGGGAATGGCTACACCTTC; cdr3_aa: CASSLDGEGNGYTF
d_call: TRBD1; j_call: TRBJ1-6; v_call: TRBV4-1; clone_size: once; cdr3_nt: TGCGCCAGCAGCCAGGTAGGACAGGGGAGTGGGTCACCCCTCCACTTT; cdr3_aa: CASSQVGQGSGSPLHF
d_call: -; j_call: TRBJ2-7; v_call: TRBV6-1; clone_size: -; cdr3_nt: TGTGCCAGCAGTCCCCCCCCGGGGGCCTACGAGCAGTACTTC; cdr3_aa: CASSPPPGAYEQYF
d_call: TRBD1; j_call: TRBJ1-3; v_call: TRBV2; clone_size: -; cdr3_nt: TGTGCCAGCAGTGAGGGACAGAGCTCTGGAAACACCATATATTTT; cdr3_aa: CASSEGQSSGNTIYF
d_call: TRBD1; j_call: TRBJ1-2; v_call: TRBV9; clone_size: -; cdr3_nt: TGTGCCAGCAGCCCGAGCGGGGACAGGACCCCCTATGGCTACACCTTC; cdr3_aa: CASSPSGDRTPYGYTF
d_call: -; j_call: TRBJ2-3; v_call: TRBV3-1/TRBV3-2; clone_size: -; cdr3_nt: TGTGCCAGCAGCCACAGCGCTAGCGACGATACGCAGTATTTT; cdr3_aa: CASSHSASDDTQYF
d_call: TRBD1; j_call: TRBJ1-3; v_call: TRBV6-4; clone_size: -; cdr3_nt: TGTGCCAGCAGTGACTCGGGACAGGGAGGGAACACCATATATTTT; cdr3_aa: CASSDSGQGGNTIYF
d_call: TRBD1; j_call: TRBJ2-2; v_call: TRBV6-6; clone_size: -; cdr3_nt: TGTGCCAGCAGACGAATTCGGGCGGGGACAGGGACCGGGGAGCTGTTTTTT; cdr3_aa: CASRRIRAGTGTGELFF
d_call: -; j_call: TRBJ1-5; v_call: TRBV6-6; clone_size: -; cdr3_nt: TGTGCCAGCACCAAGGAGGGGTATAGCAATCAGCCCCAGCATTTT; cdr3_aa: CASTKEGYSNQPQHF
d_call: -; j_call: TRBJ1-6; v_call: TRBV28; clone_size: -; cdr3_nt: TGTGCCAGCAGTACCAATTCACCCCTCCACTTT; cdr3_aa: CASSTNSPLHF
d_call: -; j_call: TRBJ2-3; v_call: TRBV7-8; clone_size: -; cdr3_nt: TGTGCCAGCAGCTCCCCGGACAGCGATACGCAGTATTTT; cdr3_aa: CASSSPDSDTQYF
d_call: -; j_call: TRBJ1-2; v_call: TRBV6-5; clone_size: once; cdr3_nt: TGTGCCAGCAGTTTCCTCTTAGACTATGGCTACACCTTC; cdr3_aa: CASSFLLDYGYTF
d_call: TRBD1; j_call: TRBJ1-4; v_call: TRBV12-3/TRBV12-4; clone_size: -; cdr3_nt: TGTGCCAGCAGCAGGGGGCGCGGGGAAAAACTGTTTTTT; cdr3_aa: CASSRGRGEKLFF
d_call: TRBD1; j_call: TRBJ1-4; v_call: TRBV5-1; clone_size: few; cdr3_nt: TGCGCCAGCAGCTCCGGGACAGGAGATGAAAAACTGTTTTTT; cdr3_aa: CASSSGTGDEKLFF
d_call: -; j_call: TRBJ2-5; v_call: TRBV7-7; clone_size: -; cdr3_nt: TGTGCCAGCAGCCAGGAGGGGCGACGGGAGACCCAGTACTTC; cdr3_aa: CASSQEGRRETQYF
d_call: TRBD2; j_call: TRBJ2-5; v_call: TRBV4-2; clone_size: -; cdr3_nt: TGTGCCAGCAGCCAGGGGACTAGCGGGAGAAATGAGACCCAGTACTTC; cdr3_aa: CASSQGTSGRNETQYF
d_call: -; j_call: TRBJ2-3; v_call: TRBV30; clone_size: -; cdr3_nt: TGTGCCTGGAGTGCGGGGTTTCGGGATACGCAGTATTTT; cdr3_aa: CAWSAGFRDTQYF
d_call: -; j_call: TRBJ1-2; v_call: TRBV11-2; clone_size: -; cdr3_nt: TGTGCCAGCAGCCCCCTAACTGGGAGAATCAACTATGGCTACACCTTC; cdr3_aa: CASSPLTGRINYGYTF